One T cell receptor (beta chain) is described in this entry. As yet, its antigen is unknown. RNA was extracted with the RNeasy kit, and a quantity of about 0.45 to 1 ug was reverse transcribed using random hexamers. Amplification of TCR beta CDR3 by immunoSEQ multiplex PCR spanned 54 Vbeta and 13 Jbeta. Using its own MiXCR run on the immunoSEQ multiplex PCR reads, TCRdb lists one record per CDR3 protein. Here the sample spans roughly 88,000 distinct CDR3 sequences, 95% to 96% being singletons. This sample was included in a study of CD8 T cells in Susac syndrome. The wider study: The Susac syndrome patients were therapy-naive, on corticosteroids, or on intravenous immunoglobulin alone at blood draw.

Negative isolation was applied to CD8+ and CD4+ T cells, and FACS enrichment was applied to TEMRA cells. Study findings and constraints: The total CD8+ repertoires contained 15 to 20 Susac-specific public clones, and the CD8+ TEMRA repertoires contained roughly 5.

The specimen was CD8+ T cells from PBMCs. This TCR was sampled from a human donor with Susac syndrome.

This CDR3 is CASRGRVAFF. DNA of the CDR3: TGTGCCAGCCGCGGTAGGGTGGCTTTCTTT. This chain connects TRBV2 to TRBJ1-1; D ambiguous. The CDR3 has 10 amino acids. Looked up from germline, CDR1 is SNHLY and CDR2 is FYNNEI. Trimming removed 8 bases from V and 11 bases from J, with 12 bases in between.